Shown below are 13 T cell receptor beta chains from a single sample sequenced in a study of T cell repertoires in ileal Crohn's disease. Some clones are missing from TCRdb's copy, which holds only in-frame ones; the method was immunoSEQ multiplex PCR. The sample has about 15,000 clones; around 72% are singletons. Time point described: neoterminal ileum biopsy at postoperative endoscopy, about 6 months after surgery. The specimen sequenced was ileal tissue. The receptors come from an adult with Crohn's disease.

The chain has TRBV5-6 and TRBJ2-7, with D perhaps matching TRBD2 (6 bases). The CDR3 length is 13 residues. V dropped 4 bases and J dropped 0 bases, with 8 bases sitting between them. Germline CDR1 reads SGHDT; CDR2 reads YYEEEE. CDR3 sequence: CASSRDFSYEQYF. The CDR3 bases are TGTGCCAGCAGCAGGGACTTCTCCTACGAGCAGTACTTC. The full variable domain, completed using reference TRBV5-6 and TRBJ2-7, is DAGVTQSPTHLIKTRGQQVTLRCSPKSGHDTVSWYQQALGQGPQFIFQYYEEEERQRGNFPDRFSGHQFPNYSSELNVNALLLGDSALYLCASSRDFSYEQYFGPGTRLTVT.

Worth noting for this clone: Distinct nucleotide sequences in the sample also encode this CDR3. V and J are TRBV7-9 and TRBJ1-2; 10 bases fit TRBD1. The CDR3 is 14 amino acids. Germline V gene data show CDR1 as SEHNR and CDR2 as FQNEAQ (reference sequence). V was pared by 3 bases and J by 6 bases, with 4 bases of the junction left unmatched. In DNA form, the CDR3 reads TGTGCCAGCAGCTTTGACAGGGGGCTGAATGGCTACACCTTC. It specifies CASSFDRGLNGYTF.

The J gene is TRBJ1-3, the V gene TRBV30; TRBD1 might be the D (5 bases). The CDR3 totals 15 residues. Trimming cost V 3 bases and J 0 bases, with 12 bases left between them. Germline CDR1 reads GTSNPN; CDR2 reads SVGIG (reference sequence). The CDR3 bases are TGTGCCTGGAGGCCGGGGGGATCCTCTGGAAACACCATATATTTT. It translates to CAWRPGGSSGNTIYF. Full variable domain (outside the CDR3, taken from reference TRBV30 and TRBJ1-3): SQTIHQWPATLVQPVGSPLSLECTVEGTSNPNLYWYRQAAGRGLQLLFYSVGIGQISSEVPQNLSASRPQDRQFILSSKKLLLSDSGFYLCAWRPGGSSGNTIYFGEGSWLTVV.

CDR3 bases: TGTGCCAGCACTAGCGGGGCCTGGGAGACCCAGTACTTC. Its protein is CASTSGAWETQYF. The chain uses TRBV2 and TRBJ2-5; 9 bases are shared with TRBD2. Germline-derived CDR1 and CDR2 are SNHLY and FYNNEI. V lost 7 bases to trimming and J lost 5 bases; unmatched junction nucleotides: 5. The CDR3 has 13 residues. The full variable domain, its missing parts supplied by reference TRBV2 and TRBJ2-5, is EPEVTQTPSHQVTQMGQEVILRCVPISNHLYFYWYRQILGQKVEFLVSFYNNEISEKSEIFDDQFSVERPDGSNFTLKIRSTKLEDSAMYFCASTSGAWETQYFGPGTRLLVL.

Here the CDR3 DNA reads TGTGCCAGTAGTCCACCGAGGACTAGACGCACCGGGGAGCTGTTTTTT. Its translation: CASSPPRTRRTGELFF. V is TRBV19 and J is TRBJ2-2; TRBD2 agrees at 7 bases. The junction had 10 bases not matched to a gene; V was cut back by 5 bases and J by 4 bases. The CDR3 length is 16 residues. Germline loops: CDR1 LNHDA, CDR2 SQIVND (reference sequence).

The chain joins TRBV10-3 to TRBJ2-2; 11 bases are shared with TRBD1. J lost 4 bases, V lost 11 bases, and 9 bases had no gene match. CDR1 is ENHRY, CDR2 SYGVKD, per germline. The CDR3 extends over 15 amino acids. This CDR3 is CAFGQGASPTGELFF. The CDR3 DNA reads as TGTGCCTTTGGACAGGGGGCGAGTCCCACCGGGGAGCTGTTTTTT.

The chain is built from TRBV6-6 and TRBJ2-1; 9 positions agree with TRBD1. V dropped 9 bases and J dropped 5; count of bases not matched to a gene: 5. This CDR3 contains 13 residues. CDR1 is MNHNY, CDR2 SVGAGI, per germline (reference sequence). As DNA, the CDR3 is TGTGCCAGTCGGGGACAGGGCCACAATGAGCAGTTCTTC. Amino acid sequence: CASRGQGHNEQFF.

The gene calls are TRBV11-3 and TRBJ1-1; 12 bases map to TRBD1. CDR3 length: 13 amino acids. V gave up 5 bases and J gave up 10 bases; unmatched junction bases: 5. Germline assignment: CDR1 SGHNT and CDR2 YENEEA. CDR3 loop: CASSAGQGARAFF. The CDR3 nucleotides read TGTGCCAGCAGCGCGGGACAGGGGGCAAGAGCTTTCTTT.

The V call is TRBV14, the J call TRBJ2-7, with TRBD2 as a possible D gene (6 bases). V lost 1 base and J 0 bases, leaving 16 bases between the germline ends. There are 17 residues in the CDR3. Germline assignment: CDR1 SGHDN and CDR2 FVKESK. The CDR3 reads CASSQGRAWVSSYEQYF. DNA for the CDR3: TGTGCCAGCAGCCAAGGGAGGGCCTGGGTGAGCTCCTACGAGCAGTACTTC.

The chain links TRBV6-1 to TRBJ1-2; 8 bases line up with TRBD1. Germline assignment: CDR1 MNHNS and CDR2 SASEGT. V shed 2 bases and J 7 bases; nucleotides not matched to a gene: 6. This CDR3 has 14 residues. The CDR3 sequence is CASSESTGAGGYTF. CDR3 DNA sequence: TGTGCCAGCAGTGAATCGACAGGGGCAGGTGGCTACACCTTC.

The chain links TRBV7-9 to TRBJ1-4, with 8 bases fitting TRBD1. Unmatched junction bases numbered 8, after V lost 4 bases and J lost 1 base. The CDR3 has 17 amino acids. CDR1 is SEHNR, CDR2 FQNEAQ, per germline (reference sequence). The CDR3 is CASSSSAGGVTNEKLFF. The CDR3 DNA reads TGTGCCAGCAGCTCTTCGGCAGGGGGCGTAACTAATGAAAAACTGTTTTTT.

This chain connects TRBV19 to TRBJ2-6; possibly TRBD1 for D (5 bases). Germline CDR1 is LNHDA and CDR2 is SQIVND (reference sequence). CDR3 length equals 16 residues. The ends were cut back, 1 base at V and 2 bases at J, with 9 bases in the middle. The CDR3 here is CASSIGGRAGANVLTF. The DNA for the CDR3 is TGTGCCAGTAGTATAGGGGGCAGGGCTGGGGCCAACGTCCTGACTTTC. The variable domain in full, with the rest retrieved from reference TRBV19 and TRBJ2-6, is DGGITQSPKYLFRKEGQNVTLSCEQNLNHDAMYWYRQDPGQGLRLIYYSQIVNDFQKGDIAEGYSVSREKKESFPLTVTSAQKNPTAFYLCASSIGGRAGANVLTFGAGSRLTVL.

This clone was detected only once. The chain has TRBV14 and TRBJ2-7, with D tentatively TRBD1 (5 bases). Germline V CDR1 and CDR2: SGHDN, FVKESK. This CDR3 is built from 14 residues. Trimming cost V 1 base and J 2 bases, with 9 bases left between them. CDR3 loop: CASSQAPTAYEQYF. CDR3 bases: TGTGCCAGCAGCCAAGCCCCGACAGCCTACGAGCAGTACTTC.